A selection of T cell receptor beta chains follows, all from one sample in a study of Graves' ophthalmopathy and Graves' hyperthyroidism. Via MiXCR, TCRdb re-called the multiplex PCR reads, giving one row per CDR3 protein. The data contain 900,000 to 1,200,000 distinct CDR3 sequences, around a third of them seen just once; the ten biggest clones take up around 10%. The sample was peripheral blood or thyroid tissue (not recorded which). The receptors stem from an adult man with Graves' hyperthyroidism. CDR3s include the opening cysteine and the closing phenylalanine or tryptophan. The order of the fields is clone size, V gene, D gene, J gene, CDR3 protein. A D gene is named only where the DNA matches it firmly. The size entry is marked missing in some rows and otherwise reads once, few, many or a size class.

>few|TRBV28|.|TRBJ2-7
CASTLQSGEQYF
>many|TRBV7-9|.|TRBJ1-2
CASSPMPLQGRYGYTF
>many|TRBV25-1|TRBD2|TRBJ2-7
CASGPGGFSYEQYF
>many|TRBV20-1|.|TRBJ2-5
CSARGDQLVPTWETQYF
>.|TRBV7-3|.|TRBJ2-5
CASSTTGKGETQYF
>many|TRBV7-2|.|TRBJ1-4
CASSWSGVGNEKLFF
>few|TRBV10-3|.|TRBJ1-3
CAISDPGRSGMSGNTIYF
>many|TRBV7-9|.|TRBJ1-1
CASSPHEAGTLNTEAFF
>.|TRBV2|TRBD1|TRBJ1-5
CASRKKGTGVQPQHF
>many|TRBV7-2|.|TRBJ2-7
CASSSPDYEQYF
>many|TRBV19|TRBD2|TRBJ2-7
CASSLGTRSSYEQYF
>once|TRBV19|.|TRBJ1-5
CASSISETQHF
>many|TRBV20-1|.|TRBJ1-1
CSARRHTNTEAFF
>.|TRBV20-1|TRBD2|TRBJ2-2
CSARLAGEPGELFF
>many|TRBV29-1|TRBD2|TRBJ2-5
CSVDPRGVSGYQETQYF
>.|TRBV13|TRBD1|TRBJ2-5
CASAKTGGQETQYF
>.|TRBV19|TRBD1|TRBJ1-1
CAGTGDTEAFF
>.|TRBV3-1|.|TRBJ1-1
CASSQNDRTQAFF
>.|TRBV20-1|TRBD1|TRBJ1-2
CRDWTGAYRGYTF